These 8 T cell receptor beta chains came from one sample sequenced in a study of blood T cells in healthy people across ages. A second about 7 to 11 cycle PCR used barcoded and J-beta primers. Each CDR3 protein is one row after TCRdb ran MiXCR on the 5' RACE reads. Among 600,000 to 850,000 distinct CDR3 sequences listed, approximately 25% were seen once. These same records also appear under a second study, on T cells of mothers and their children.

Material for sequencing was blood. The receptors were sampled from a boy aged 5-17 years in good health.

The chain recombines TRBV27 with TRBJ1-2; 8 bases agree with TRBD1. This CDR3 is 13 amino acids long. The junction had 7 bases not matched to a gene; V was cut back by 6 bases and J by 7 bases. The germline V gene has CDR1 MNHEY and CDR2 SMNVEV (reference sequence). CDR3 DNA sequence: TGTGCCAGCAGAATGGTACAGGGGGGTGGCTACACCTTC. This translates into CASRMVQGGGYTF.

This chain connects TRBV5-1 to TRBJ1-1, with D possibly being TRBD1 (5 bases). Germline loops: CDR1 SGHRS, CDR2 YFSETQ. V was trimmed by 4 bases and J by 6 bases, leaving 16 bases between them. This CDR3 comprises 14 residues. The DNA for the CDR3 is TGCGCCAGCAGCGTAACAGGAGGGGACGCTGAAGCTTTCTTT. Its translation is CASSVTGGDAEAFF.

The CDR3 protein is CATSDWGTGDNEQFF. The DNA of the CDR3 is TGTGCCACCAGTGATTGGGGGACAGGGGACAATGAGCAGTTCTTC. The chain combines TRBV24-1 with TRBJ2-1; 10 positions agree with TRBD1. The CDR3 runs to 15 residues. Trimming took 2 bases from V and 5 from J; bases not matched to a gene: 2. The germline gives CDR1 KGHDR, CDR2 SFDVKD.

This clonotype has a handful of counts. V is TRBV28 and J is TRBJ2-1, with TRBD1 matching 7 bases. CDR3 length: 15 residues. V lost 6 bases and J lost 2; bases outside the gene matches: 7. Per the germline V gene, CDR1 is MDHEN and CDR2 is SYDVKM. The CDR3 DNA is TGTGCCAGCAGGAAAGGGGGCGAAGCCTACAATGAGCAGTTCTTC. It translates to CASRKGGEAYNEQFF.

This clonotype has a handful of counts. J is TRBJ2-7 and V is TRBV7-2, with 9 bases that match TRBD2. Per germline, CDR1 SGHTA and CDR2 FQGNSA. CDR3 length equals 17 residues. The V segment lost 1 base and the J segment 0 bases; nucleotides outside the gene matches: 7. The CDR3: CASSLVGGRAGSYEQYF. The CDR3 DNA follows: TGTGCCAGCAGCTTAGTAGGCGGGAGGGCAGGCTCCTACGAGCAGTACTTC.

This clonotype was seen a few times. The chain links TRBV28 to TRBJ2-4, with a possible D match to TRBD2 (7 bases). Germline V gives CDR1 MDHEN, CDR2 SYDVKM. Trimming removed 2 bases at V and 5 bases at J, with 16 bases between. This CDR3 has 16 amino acids. In DNA, the CDR3 is TGTGCCAGCAGTTTAGGGGGGGGCAGCATACAAAACATTCAGTACTTC. Its translation: CASSLGGGSIQNIQYF.

The chain uses TRBV28 and TRBJ2-5; D remains ambiguous. The DNA end lines up better with TRBJ2-7; the J call may be wrong. This CDR3 is 15 amino acids long. Germline V gene lookup returns CDR1 MDHEN and CDR2 SYDVKM. The CDR3 region has the DNA TGTGCCAGCAGTTTATGGACGGGCCCCACCTACGAGCAGTACTTC. Residues: CASSLWTGPTYEQYF.

J is TRBJ2-7 and V is TRBV3-1, with 8 bases lining up with TRBD1. Germline V gene lookup returns CDR1 LGHDT and CDR2 YNNKEL (reference sequence). CDR3 size: 15 residues. Unmatched junction bases numbered 12, after V lost 5 bases and J lost 6 bases. The CDR3 sequence is CASSFGQGKEGEQYF. CDR3 sequence (DNA): TGTGCCAGCAGCTTCGGACAGGGTAAAGAGGGCGAGCAGTACTTC.